This paragraph covers one T cell receptor beta chain sequence. The sample originates from a study of blood T cell repertoires in COVID-19. Study at large: Sites in the United States, Italy and Spain provided acute and convalescent COVID-19 samples. T cells, B-cell-depleted T cells, or PBMCs supplied cDNA or gDNA.

Trimming removed 3 bases at V and 0 bases at J, with 8 bases between. Germline V gene data show CDR1 as SNHLY and CDR2 as FYNNEI. The CDR3 sequence is 14 residues long. Method: immunoSEQ multiplex PCR; TCRdb's copy keeps in-frame clones and lacks some. The profile covers some 60,000 clones, with about 86% appearing a single time and less than 5% taken by the ten largest. This receptor was taken from a man aged 55-75 years with acute or convalescent COVID-19. The material sequenced was peripheral blood. The rearrangement joins TRBV2 to TRBJ2-5; D is unclear. The CDR3 loop reads CASSEGAYQETQYF. The DNA for the CDR3 is TGTGCCAGCAGTGAGGGCGCGTACCAAGAGACCCAGTACTTC.